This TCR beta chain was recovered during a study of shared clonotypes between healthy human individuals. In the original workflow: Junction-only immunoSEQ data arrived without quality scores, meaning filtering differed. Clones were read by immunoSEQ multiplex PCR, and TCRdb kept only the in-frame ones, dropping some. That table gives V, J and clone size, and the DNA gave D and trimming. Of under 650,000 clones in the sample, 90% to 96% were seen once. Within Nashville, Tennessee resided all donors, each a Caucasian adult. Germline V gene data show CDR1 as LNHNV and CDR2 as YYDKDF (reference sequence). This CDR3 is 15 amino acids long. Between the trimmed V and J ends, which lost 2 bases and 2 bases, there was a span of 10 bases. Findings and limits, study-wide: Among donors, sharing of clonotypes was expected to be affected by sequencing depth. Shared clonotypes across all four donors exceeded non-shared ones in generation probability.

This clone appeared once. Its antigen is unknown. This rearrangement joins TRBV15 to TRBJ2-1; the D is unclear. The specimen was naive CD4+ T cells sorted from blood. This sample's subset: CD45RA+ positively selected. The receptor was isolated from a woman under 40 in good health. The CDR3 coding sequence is TGTGCCACCAGCAGACCCCCGAATCCCTACAATGAGCAGTTCTTC. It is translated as CATSRPPNPYNEQFF.